This T cell receptor beta chain was profiled in a study of neurological immune-mediated disorders (dated by TCRdb to about 2019). The study in broad terms: Among the 34 multiple sclerosis patients, relapsing-remitting MS accounted for around 30 and secondary progressive MS accounted for 3. The cohort comprised 68 subjects: roughly 15 HAM/TSP patients, 34 multiple sclerosis patients and some 20 healthy controls. Alongside PBMC samples, the set of about 100 TCR-beta libraries contained longitudinal samples, technical triplicates, and paired CD4+ and CD8+ T-cell subsets that had been sorted. The study compared peripheral blood TCR-beta repertoires of HTLV-I-associated myelopathy (HAM/TSP) patients, multiple sclerosis patients and healthy controls using UMI-based sequencing.

Libraries from unsorted PBMCs were made from 2 million PBMCs kept in RNAlater at -80 degrees C until RNA extraction. The multiple sclerosis patients were enrolled in a US clinical protocol that evaluated disease progression with magnetic resonance imaging. Peripheral blood was subjected to Ficoll-Hypaque density gradient centrifugation to isolate PBMCs, which were then cryopreserved in liquid nitrogen. In the case of this clonotype: No antigen is known for it. Base qualities are missing; no much larger clone stands one base away.

cDNA was synthesized by template-switch 5'RACE using a primer with a 10-nucleotide random unique molecular identifier that tagged each TCR transcript. Every sequencing run yielded over 190 million TCR-beta sequences covering 15-18 subjects. The RNeasy kit was used for extraction of total RNA. TCR-beta VDJ regions were amplified with primers for the TCR constant region and the 5'RACE anchor, using the KAPA Real-time Library Amplification kit. A first PCR added sample indexes and Illumina adaptors, after which a second PCR increased the library yield. The roughly 650 bp TCR product was size-selected on a 2% E-gel SizeSelection system after Ampure bead purification. Before pooling, libraries had their quality checked on a Bioanalyzer, their concentration measured with Qubit, and their quantity determined with the Kapa Library Quantification kit. An Illumina HiSeq 2500 sequenced the libraries paired-end 2 x 150 bp. To increase sequence diversity, about 25-31% phiX was spiked into each library pool. On the authors' methods: The quality-filtered reads were processed with the UMI-based MiGEC pipeline, whose error correction step removed more than 90% of the raw TCR sequences. VDJ genes were aligned to IMGT germline references, and clonotypes were defined by unique CDR3 amino acid sequence plus V-J genes. Clonal expansion, Shannon diversity and CDR3 relatedness were evaluated with VDJtools (CalcPairwiseDistances, ClusterSamples), while phylogenetic trees were built in CLCbio workbench. Clones with at least 8 unique UMIs were defined as expanded, with this threshold being based on coefficient-of-variation modelling across technical triplicates. The public reads were run again by TCRdb, first through fastp at Q25 and then through MiXCR, and only productive beta chains were kept. Every CDR3 protein is listed once, alongside the most common genes and DNA of its rows. TCRdb's processing, not the study's, gives the V and J calls here. This sample comprises about 120,000 distinct CDR3 sequences, around 3% of them detected only once. The top ten clones comprise about 1.2% of the sample.

The CDR3, from cysteine to phenylalanine, totals 13 residues. Just CDR3 DNA is preserved here, 39 bases in frame from base 1. V is pared back by 2 bases and J by 3 bases, with 8 bases lying between the germline termini. CDR1 and CDR2 are drawn from the germline V gene: SGHVS, FQNEAQ. Results and caveats for the whole study, not just this receptor: No identical CDR3 amino acid sequences were found to be shared among expanded clones across subjects, suggesting that TCR-beta repertoires were private in all groups. The MS cluster was not associated with any clinical or MRI features, and the authors stated that larger cohorts are needed. In a phylogenetic analysis, the repertoires of 18 out of 34 MS patients fell into a single cluster of related CDR3 sequences, pointing to a possible signature at the repertoire level. TCR clonal expansion was greatest in HAM/TSP patients and smallest in MS patients, who ranked below even healthy controls.

The source is a woman aged 30 to 39 with multiple sclerosis. The chain is assembled from TRBV7-8 and TRBJ2-7, with the D gene uncertain. The specimen was PBMCs. The DNA is TGTGCCAGCAGCTTAACGGATAACTACGAGCAGTACTTC. The translation is CASSLTDNYEQYF.